This TCR beta chain is drawn from a study of blood T cell repertoires in COVID-19. Study-level information: The samples span acute and convalescent COVID-19 from the United States, Italy and Spain.

This clone was detected only once. Original processing methods: Cell counts per sample came from amplifying reference gene primers. The repertoire was sequenced with immunoSEQ multiplex PCR; TCRdb's copy has only in-frame clones and lacks some. V, J and clone size reflect that table, while D and trimming were determined from the DNA. The sample has 100,000 to 150,000 clones; almost 85% are singletons. V was trimmed by 6 bases and J by 0 bases, leaving 3 bases between them. Germline V gene data show CDR1 as MNHEY and CDR2 as SVGAGI. This CDR3 region has 12 residues. This sequence joins TRBV6-5 and TRBJ1-3; D is unresolved. The sequenced sample was peripheral blood. The origin of this receptor is a man aged 60 to 69 with acute or convalescent COVID-19. In DNA, the CDR3 is TGTGCCAGCAGGAGCTCTGGAAACACCATATATTTT. It encodes CASRSSGNTIYF.